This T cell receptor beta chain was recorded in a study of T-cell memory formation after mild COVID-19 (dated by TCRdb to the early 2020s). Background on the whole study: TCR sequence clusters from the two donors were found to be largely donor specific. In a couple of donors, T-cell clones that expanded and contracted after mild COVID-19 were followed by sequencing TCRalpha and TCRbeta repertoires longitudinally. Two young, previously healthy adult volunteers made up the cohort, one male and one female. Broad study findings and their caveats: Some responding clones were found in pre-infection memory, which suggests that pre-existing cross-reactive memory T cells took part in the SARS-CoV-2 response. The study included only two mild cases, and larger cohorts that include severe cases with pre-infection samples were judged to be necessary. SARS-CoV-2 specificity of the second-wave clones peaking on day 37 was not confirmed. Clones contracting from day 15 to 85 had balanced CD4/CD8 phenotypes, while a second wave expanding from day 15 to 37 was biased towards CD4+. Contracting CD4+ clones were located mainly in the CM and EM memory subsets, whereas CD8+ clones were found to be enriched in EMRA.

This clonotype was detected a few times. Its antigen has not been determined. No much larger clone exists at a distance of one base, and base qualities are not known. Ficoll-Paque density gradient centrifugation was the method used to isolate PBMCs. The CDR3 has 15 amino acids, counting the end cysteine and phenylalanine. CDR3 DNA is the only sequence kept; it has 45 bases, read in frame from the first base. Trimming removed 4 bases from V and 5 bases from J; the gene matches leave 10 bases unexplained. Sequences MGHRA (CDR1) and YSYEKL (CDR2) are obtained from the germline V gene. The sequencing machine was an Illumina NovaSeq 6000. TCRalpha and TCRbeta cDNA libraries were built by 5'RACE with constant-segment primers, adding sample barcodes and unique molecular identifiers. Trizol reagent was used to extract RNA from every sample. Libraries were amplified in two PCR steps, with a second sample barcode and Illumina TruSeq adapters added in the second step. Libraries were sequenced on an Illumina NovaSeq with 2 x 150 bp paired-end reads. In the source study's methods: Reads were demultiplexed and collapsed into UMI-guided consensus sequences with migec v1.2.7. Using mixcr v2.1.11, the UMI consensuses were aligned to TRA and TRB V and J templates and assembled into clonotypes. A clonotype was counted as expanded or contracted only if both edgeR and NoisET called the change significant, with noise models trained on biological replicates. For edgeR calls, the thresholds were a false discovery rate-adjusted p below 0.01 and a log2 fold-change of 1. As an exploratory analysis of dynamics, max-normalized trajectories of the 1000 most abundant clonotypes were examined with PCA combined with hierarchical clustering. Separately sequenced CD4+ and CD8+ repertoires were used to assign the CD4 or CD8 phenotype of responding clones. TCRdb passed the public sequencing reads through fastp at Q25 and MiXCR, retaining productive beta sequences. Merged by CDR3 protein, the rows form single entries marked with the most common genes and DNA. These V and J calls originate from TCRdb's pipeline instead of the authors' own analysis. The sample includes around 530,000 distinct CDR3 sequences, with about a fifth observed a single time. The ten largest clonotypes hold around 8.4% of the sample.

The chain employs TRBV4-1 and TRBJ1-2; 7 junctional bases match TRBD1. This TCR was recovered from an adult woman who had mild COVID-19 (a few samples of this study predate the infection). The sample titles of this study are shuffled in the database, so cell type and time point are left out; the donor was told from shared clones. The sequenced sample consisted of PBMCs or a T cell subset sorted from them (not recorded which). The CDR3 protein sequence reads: CASSRSAGTEYGYTF. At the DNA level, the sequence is TGCGCCAGCAGCCGCTCCGCCGGGACAGAATATGGCTACACCTTC.